This TCR beta chain appears in the sequencing data of a study of response to subunit inactivated influenza vaccine. TCRdb itself ran the RT-PCR reads through MiXCR, one entry per CDR3 protein. Of about 180,000 distinct CDR3 sequences listed, 9.2% are singletons. There are a few counts of this clonotype. The sequenced sample was non-naive T cells sorted from PBMCs, obtained on the day of vaccination. The TCR was taken from a man aged 50 to 59 who received an inactivated influenza vaccine.

The CDR3 DNA sequence: TGCAGTGCTAGAGATCGGGACAGCGGGTGGGATGAAAAACTGTTTTTT. This gives the protein CSARDRDSGWDEKLFF. The chain has TRBV20-1 and TRBJ1-4; 7 nucleotides align to TRBD1. V lost 0 bases, J lost 6 bases, and 10 bases stayed unmatched. The germline V gene encodes CDR1 DFQATT and CDR2 SNEGSKA (reference sequence). The CDR3 loop spans 16 amino acids.